This T cell receptor (beta chain) was identified during a study of T cells in Graves' hyperthyroidism and ophthalmopathy. Amplification targeted TCR beta CDR3 regions from RNA transcripts. Primed by the HTBI set, a first-round RT-PCR was run on the TCR CDR3. TCRdb re-analysed the multiplex PCR reads in MiXCR, keeping a single row per CDR3 protein. This sample has about 480,000 distinct CDR3 sequences; roughly 22% occur once, and the top ten carry 49%. Unmatched junction bases numbered 12, after V lost 6 bases and J lost 6 bases. The germline CDR1 and CDR2 sequences are MNHNS and SASEGT. CDR3 length: 15 amino acids. Exclusion of a patient resulted from uncontrolled infection, other autoimmune disease, pregnancy or lactation. In making diagnoses, clinical symptoms, serum thyroxine and TRAb, thyroid ultrasound and orbital computed tomography were all used. To note about this clonotype: Its specificity is not known.

Study conclusions and caveats: The model anticipated ophthalmopathy a median 6.5 months pre-onset.

The chain carries TRBV6-1 and TRBJ1-2; 8 nucleotides line up with TRBD1. This receptor was taken from a woman in her 70s with Graves' ophthalmopathy. The sequencing sample was made of blood. The CDR3 loop is CASSLYRQGRNGYTF. The DNA for the CDR3 is TGTGCCAGCAGCCTCTATCGACAGGGGCGGAATGGCTACACCTTC.